This is a list of T cell receptor beta chains from one sample in a study of CD8 T cells in Susac syndrome. A single record per CDR3 protein comes from TCRdb applying MiXCR to the immunoSEQ multiplex PCR reads. The table shows about 140,000 distinct CDR3 sequences, with approximately 93% occurring only once. The sequencing input was CD8+ T cells from PBMCs. Receptors were obtained from a human donor in good health. Each CDR3 is given with its conserved first and last residue. A D gene is named only where the DNA matches it firmly. Clone size is not always given. Where it is, it says once, few, many or a class for expanded clones.

J gene: TRBJ2-1
clone size: .
D gene: .
V gene: TRBV24-1
CDR3 DNA: TGTGCCACCAGTGATTTGCTGGTCGGAGGCAATGAGCAGTTCTTC
CDR3 protein: CATSDLLVGGNEQFF

J gene: TRBJ2-1
clone size: .
D gene: .
V gene: TRBV25-1
CDR3 DNA: TGTGCCAGCAGTGCGGGGGTTGTCTACAATGAGCAGTTCTTC
CDR3 protein: CASSAGVVYNEQFF

J gene: TRBJ2-1
clone size: .
D gene: .
V gene: TRBV29-1
CDR3 DNA: TGCAGCGTTGACTTAGACAATGAGCAGTTCTTC
CDR3 protein: CSVDLDNEQFF

J gene: TRBJ2-1
clone size: once
D gene: .
V gene: TRBV27
CDR3 DNA: TGTGCCAGCAGTCCGCCGTGGGCCTACAATGAGCAGTTCTTC
CDR3 protein: CASSPPWAYNEQFF

J gene: TRBJ2-1
clone size: once
D gene: .
V gene: TRBV6-2/TRBV6-3
CDR3 DNA: TGTGCCAGCAGCCCCACAGGGTTTGAGCAGTTCTTC
CDR3 protein: CASSPTGFEQFF

J gene: TRBJ2-7
clone size: .
D gene: TRBD2
V gene: TRBV12-3/TRBV12-4
CDR3 DNA: TGTGCCAGCAGTTGGTGGCGGGAGGACTTCTACGAGCAGTACTTC
CDR3 protein: CASSWWREDFYEQYF

J gene: TRBJ2-5
clone size: .
D gene: .
V gene: TRBV3-1
CDR3 DNA: TGTGCCAGCAGCCAAGAGACCCAGTACTTC
CDR3 protein: CASSQETQYF

J gene: TRBJ2-3
clone size: .
D gene: .
V gene: TRBV5-4
CDR3 DNA: TGTGCCAGCAGCCTCTGGGAGCAGCTACCCACAGATACGCAGTATTTT
CDR3 protein: CASSLWEQLPTDTQYF

J gene: TRBJ2-5
clone size: .
D gene: .
V gene: TRBV29-1
CDR3 DNA: TGCAGCGTAGGCGACCAAGAACGGTCGCCAAGACTCCAAGAGACCCAGTACTTC
CDR3 protein: CSVGDQERSPRLQETQYF

J gene: TRBJ2-1
clone size: .
D gene: .
V gene: TRBV23-1
CDR3 DNA: TGCGCCAGCAGTTGTTATTCACAGAGATCGTACAATGAGCAGTTCTTC
CDR3 protein: CASSCYSQRSYNEQFF

J gene: TRBJ2-1
clone size: .
D gene: .
V gene: TRBV20-1
CDR3 DNA: TGCAGTGCTAGAGATCAAGGAAGCAACAATGAGCAGTTCTTC
CDR3 protein: CSARDQGSNNEQFF

J gene: TRBJ2-7
clone size: .
D gene: .
V gene: TRBV6-5
CDR3 DNA: TGTGCCAGCAGTTACAAGAGCTCCTACGAGCAGTACTTC
CDR3 protein: CASSYKSSYEQYF

J gene: TRBJ2-3
clone size: .
D gene: .
V gene: TRBV9
CDR3 DNA: TGTGCCAGCAGCGGTAGTCGGGGCACAGATACGCAGTATTTT
CDR3 protein: CASSGSRGTDTQYF

J gene: TRBJ2-1
clone size: .
D gene: TRBD2
V gene: TRBV11-1
CDR3 DNA: TGTGCCAGCAGCGATTCCCCTAGCGGGAGCAATGAGCAGTTCTTC
CDR3 protein: CASSDSPSGSNEQFF

J gene: TRBJ2-3
clone size: .
D gene: TRBD2
V gene: TRBV7-2
CDR3 DNA: TGTGCCAGCAGCTTCCTAGCGGGAGCTGATACGCAGTATTTT
CDR3 protein: CASSFLAGADTQYF

J gene: TRBJ2-3
clone size: .
D gene: .
V gene: TRBV30
CDR3 DNA: TGTGCCTGGAGTGTTGGGCTAGAATCGGGCACAGATACGCAGTATTTT
CDR3 protein: CAWSVGLESGTDTQYF

J gene: TRBJ2-3
clone size: .
D gene: TRBD2
V gene: TRBV28
CDR3 DNA: TGTGCCAGCAGTTTCCGCGGGAGGGTTGATACGCAGTATTTT
CDR3 protein: CASSFRGRVDTQYF

J gene: TRBJ2-7
clone size: .
D gene: TRBD2
V gene: TRBV9
CDR3 DNA: TGTGCCAGCAGCTCTCTAGCGGGAGGCCCCTCCTACGAGCAGTACTTC
CDR3 protein: CASSSLAGGPSYEQYF

J gene: TRBJ2-3
clone size: .
D gene: .
V gene: TRBV15
CDR3 DNA: TGTGCCACCAGCAGCCTCGCTACCTTCACAGATACGCAGTATTTT
CDR3 protein: CATSSLATFTDTQYF

J gene: TRBJ2-7
clone size: .
D gene: .
V gene: TRBV20-1
CDR3 DNA: TGCAGTGCTAGCATCCTGGACGCTAGTGGGCACGAGCAGTACTTC
CDR3 protein: CSASILDASGHEQYF

J gene: TRBJ2-3
clone size: once
D gene: TRBD2
V gene: TRBV7-9
CDR3 DNA: TGTGCCAGCAGCCCAGAGCTAGCGGGGTACAGCACAGATACGCAGTATTTT
CDR3 protein: CASSPELAGYSTDTQYF

J gene: TRBJ2-1
clone size: .
D gene: TRBD2
V gene: TRBV20-1
CDR3 DNA: TGCAGTGCGCACACCCTAGCGGACAATGAGCAGTTCTTC
CDR3 protein: CSAHTLADNEQFF

J gene: TRBJ2-7
clone size: .
D gene: .
V gene: TRBV6-2/TRBV6-3
CDR3 DNA: TGTGCCAGCAGTTACTCGAGAGGGTACGAGCAGTACTTC
CDR3 protein: CASSYSRGYEQYF

J gene: TRBJ1-2
clone size: .
D gene: TRBD1
V gene: TRBV29-1
CDR3 DNA: TGCAGCGTTGACGACAGGGGGCTTGGCTACACCTTC
CDR3 protein: CSVDDRGLGYTF

J gene: TRBJ2-7
clone size: .
D gene: .
V gene: TRBV27
CDR3 DNA: TGTGCCAGCAGTTTACAGGGGCGGTTGGACGAGCAGTACTTC
CDR3 protein: CASSLQGRLDEQYF

J gene: TRBJ2-7
clone size: .
D gene: .
V gene: TRBV27
CDR3 DNA: TGTGCCAGCAGTTTATCGCCAGAGAGCTCCTACGAGCAGTACTTC
CDR3 protein: CASSLSPESSYEQYF

J gene: TRBJ2-1
clone size: .
D gene: .
V gene: TRBV11-2
CDR3 DNA: TGTGCCAGCCGGGGGACTGAGCAGTTCTTC
CDR3 protein: CASRGTEQFF

J gene: TRBJ2-7
clone size: .
D gene: .
V gene: TRBV11-2
CDR3 DNA: TGTGCCAGCAGCTTCGGGGGCAACCCGGGGAACTTC
CDR3 protein: CASSFGGNPGNF

J gene: TRBJ2-7
clone size: .
D gene: TRBD2
V gene: TRBV20-1
CDR3 DNA: TGCAGTGCTAGAGTCCCCCAGCGGGCGGGAGTCACCTACGAGCAGTACTTC
CDR3 protein: CSARVPQRAGVTYEQYF

J gene: TRBJ1-5
clone size: .
D gene: .
V gene: TRBV19
CDR3 DNA: TGTGCCAGTAGTCCCCAGGGACAACAGCCCCAGCATTTT
CDR3 protein: CASSPQGQQPQHF

J gene: TRBJ1-1
clone size: .
D gene: .
V gene: TRBV27
CDR3 DNA: TGTGCCAGCAGTTTAACCGTTACGAACACTGAAGCTTTCTTT
CDR3 protein: CASSLTVTNTEAFF

J gene: TRBJ1-2
clone size: .
D gene: .
V gene: TRBV15
CDR3 DNA: TGTGCCACCAGCAGAGACCTGGCTCAATACTATGGCTACACCTTC
CDR3 protein: CATSRDLAQYYGYTF

J gene: TRBJ2-7
clone size: .
D gene: TRBD1
V gene: TRBV3-1
CDR3 DNA: TGTGCCAGCAGCCAAGGGACAGGGCCCTCCTACGAGCAGTACTTC
CDR3 protein: CASSQGTGPSYEQYF

J gene: TRBJ2-1
clone size: .
D gene: TRBD2
V gene: TRBV7-7
CDR3 DNA: TGTGCTAGCAGCTCAGGAGCGGGAGCGGGTGAGCAGTTCTTC
CDR3 protein: CASSSGAGAGEQFF

J gene: TRBJ2-2
clone size: .
D gene: .
V gene: TRBV7-9
CDR3 DNA: TGTGCCAGCAGCTTAGTTGAGCTGTTTTTT
CDR3 protein: CASSLVELFF

J gene: TRBJ2-1
clone size: .
D gene: TRBD2
V gene: TRBV24-1
CDR3 DNA: TGTGCCACCAGTGATGCTAGCGGCTCCTACAATGAGCAGTTCTTC
CDR3 protein: CATSDASGSYNEQFF

J gene: TRBJ2-7
clone size: .
D gene: TRBD2
V gene: TRBV7-2
CDR3 DNA: TGTGCCAGCAGCTTGACTAGCGGGTACGAGCAGTACTTC
CDR3 protein: CASSLTSGYEQYF

J gene: TRBJ2-3
clone size: .
D gene: .
V gene: TRBV27
CDR3 DNA: TGTGCCAGCACTCCCCGAGGGTGGAAGGATACGCAGTATTTT
CDR3 protein: CASTPRGWKDTQYF

J gene: TRBJ2-7
clone size: .
D gene: TRBD1
V gene: TRBV27
CDR3 DNA: TGTGCCAGCGGGGACAGAGAGACCTACGAGCAGTACTTC
CDR3 protein: CASGDRETYEQYF

J gene: TRBJ2-3
clone size: .
D gene: TRBD1
V gene: TRBV7-6
CDR3 DNA: TGTGCCAGCAGCGTGGGCGGGACAGGGTACGATACGCAGTATTTT
CDR3 protein: CASSVGGTGYDTQYF

J gene: TRBJ2-7
clone size: .
D gene: .
V gene: TRBV5-5
CDR3 DNA: TGTGCCAGCAGCTTGGGTCGTGAGATTCACTACGAGCAGTACTTC
CDR3 protein: CASSLGREIHYEQYF

J gene: TRBJ2-7
clone size: few
D gene: .
V gene: TRBV29-1
CDR3 DNA: TGCAGCGTTCGGGGCGGGGAAACCTACGAGCAGTACTTC
CDR3 protein: CSVRGGETYEQYF

J gene: TRBJ2-5
clone size: .
D gene: .
V gene: TRBV7-9
CDR3 DNA: TGTGCCAGCAGCGGATGGACAGTCCAAGAGACCCAGTACTTC
CDR3 protein: CASSGWTVQETQYF

J gene: TRBJ2-2
clone size: .
D gene: .
V gene: TRBV3-1
CDR3 DNA: TGTGCCAGCAGCCAAGGAAAAACTGCCCTTTGGTACACCGGGGAGCTGTTTTTT
CDR3 protein: CASSQGKTALWYTGELFF

J gene: TRBJ2-1
clone size: .
D gene: .
V gene: TRBV4-1
CDR3 DNA: TGCGCCAGCAGCCAAGATCACTGGATTAACAATGAGCAGTTCTTC
CDR3 protein: CASSQDHWINNEQFF

J gene: TRBJ2-1
clone size: .
D gene: TRBD1
V gene: TRBV27
CDR3 DNA: TGTGCCACCGGAAGGGGGACAGGGTACAATGAGCAGTTCTTC
CDR3 protein: CATGRGTGYNEQFF